This passage covers 30 T cell receptor beta chains from one sample sequenced in a study of CD8 T cells in ankylosing spondylitis. General study points: Seemingly characteristic of ankylosing spondylitis blood was a TCR beta motif consisting of under ten highly homologous variants.

MiXCR, applied by TCRdb to the 5' RACE reads, yields one record per CDR3 protein. The repertoire holds some 840,000 distinct CDR3 sequences, with about 12% as singletons. Antigens for these TCRs are unknown. The sample was blood, either unsorted or a sorted T cell fraction (not recorded which). These receptor sequences come from a male donor with ankylosing spondylitis.

The chain has TRBV5-1 and TRBJ2-5; D call uncertain. The CDR3 is made up of 13 amino acids. Trimming pared 5 bases from V and 5 bases from J, leaving 13 bases between. Germline V gene lookup returns CDR1 SGHRS and CDR2 YFSETQ. This chain's CDR3 is CASSATGWETQYF. CDR3 in DNA: TGCGCCAGCAGTGCCACTGGGTGGGAGACCCAGTACTTC.

Only a few counts were recorded for this clonotype. The genes are TRBV5-1 and TRBJ2-5; 10 bases line up with TRBD2. J was trimmed by 1 base and V by 3 bases; bases with no gene match: 3. Germline CDR1 is SGHRS and CDR2 is YFSETQ. The CDR3 spans 15 residues. The CDR3 DNA sequence: TGCGCCAGCAGCTCCCTAGCGGGGGTCCAAGAGACCCAGTACTTC. It yields the protein CASSSLAGVQETQYF.

At least ten counts were recorded for this clonotype. The V call is TRBV20-1, the J call TRBJ1-1; D is undetermined. The CDR3 consists of 11 residues. CDR1 and CDR2 (germline): DFQATT, SNEGSKA (reference sequence). The germline V and J ends were trimmed by 3 bases and 7 bases, with 9 bases remaining between them. The CDR3 DNA reads TGCAGTGCTAGTGGTAGTTATGAAGCTTTCTTT. Its protein is CSASGSYEAFF.

V gene TRBV7-3 combines with J gene TRBJ2-1, with 7 bases that match TRBD2. This CDR3 has 15 residues. J was trimmed by 3 bases and V by 2 bases; bases with no gene match: 4. Germline V gives CDR1 SGHTA, CDR2 FQGTGA. This chain's CDR3 is CASSLLSGGYNEQFF. The CDR3 DNA is TGTGCCAGCAGCTTACTATCGGGGGGCTACAATGAGCAGTTCTTC.

This clonotype showed up many times. The rearrangement links TRBV20-1 to TRBJ1-6, with TRBD1 as a possible D gene (5 bases). CDR1 and CDR2 (germline): DFQATT, SNEGSKA (reference sequence). V dropped 6 bases and J dropped 15 bases, with 18 bases sitting between them. The CDR3 has 12 amino acids. This chain's CDR3 is CSALTGATVLHF. The CDR3 region has the DNA TGCAGTGCACTGACTGGGGCCACTGTCCTCCACTTT.

This clonotype was picked up a small number of times. The J gene is TRBJ1-1, the V gene TRBV20-1, with 10 nucleotides matching TRBD1. J lost 0 bases, V lost 6 bases, and 4 bases had no gene match. CDR1 DFQATT and CDR2 SNEGSKA come from the germline V gene (reference sequence). The length of the CDR3 is 14 residues. CDR3 protein: CSAPGQGLNTEAFF. The CDR3 nucleotides are TGCAGTGCCCCGGGACAGGGGCTGAACACTGAAGCTTTCTTT.

This clonotype was detected a few times. The chain uses TRBV7-2 and TRBJ2-2; tentative D call: TRBD2 (6 bases). Germline values: CDR1 SGHTA, CDR2 FQGNSA. V was pared by 4 bases and J by 8 bases, with 14 bases between. The CDR3 totals 14 residues. CDR3 in amino acids: CASSSQTSNGELFF. For the CDR3, the DNA is TGTGCCAGCAGCTCCCAGACTAGTAATGGGGAGCTGTTTTTT.

This clonotype turned up a few times. The rearrangement joins TRBV6-2 or TRBV6-3 to TRBJ2-2, with a weak D call TRBD2 (7 bases). The CDR3 extends over 17 amino acids. Trimming removed 6 bases from V and 0 bases from J, with 17 bases in between. Per germline, CDR1 MNHEY and CDR2 SVGEGT. CDR3 bases: TGTGCCAGCAGCCAGGGAGGGACACAACCGAACACCGGGGAGCTGTTTTTT. Translating gives CASSQGGTQPNTGELFF.

This clonotype was seen a few times. The chain carries TRBV20-1 and TRBJ2-7, with D possibly being TRBD1 (6 bases). Germline lookup yields CDR1 DFQATT and CDR2 SNEGSKA (reference sequence). The CDR3 totals 14 residues. The germline V and J ends were trimmed by 2 bases and 13 bases, with 24 bases remaining between them. CDR3 nucleotide sequence: TGCAGTGCTAGACACTACCTAGAGGGGGACGGCCTCTACTTC. Its translation is CSARHYLEGDGLYF.

This clonotype came up a few times. The chain has TRBV29-1 and TRBJ1-4; no clear D gene. Deletions cut 5 bases from V and 8 bases from J, with 12 bases between. Germline V CDR1 and CDR2: SQVTM, ANQGSEA. This CDR3 comprises 12 residues. CDR3 sequence: CSVITLREKLFF. CDR3 in DNA: TGCAGCGTTATTACCCTGAGGGAAAAACTGTTTTTT.

The chain couples TRBV12-3 or TRBV12-4 to TRBJ2-7, with TRBD1 identical over 7 bases. After removal of 3 bases from V and 0 bases from J, the junction contained 2 bases not matched to a gene. The CDR3 sequence is 14 residues long. CDR3 loop: CASSFTGDSYEQYF. The CDR3 DNA is TGTGCCAGCAGTTTTACAGGGGACTCCTACGAGCAGTACTTC.

This clonotype was detected only a few times. This chain joins TRBV10-3 and TRBJ1-2, with unresolved D. Trimming cost V 4 bases and J 7 bases, with 10 bases left between them. Germline-derived CDR1 and CDR2 are ENHRY and SYGVKD. The CDR3 is made up of 12 amino acids. CDR3 nucleotides: TGTGCCATCAGTGTAGGAGGGTCTGGCTACACCTTC. Translation gives CAISVGGSGYTF.

This clonotype was counted ten times or more. The rearrangement joins TRBV20-1 to TRBJ2-5; unclear D gene. The CDR3 runs to 14 residues. V was trimmed by 6 bases and J by 0 bases, leaving 14 bases between them. Germline V gives CDR1 DFQATT, CDR2 SNEGSKA (reference sequence). Here the CDR3 reads CSATVGGYQETQYF. CDR3 coding DNA: TGCAGTGCGACCGTCGGCGGCTACCAAGAGACCCAGTACTTC.

This clonotype has more than one count but fewer than ten. The chain links TRBV6-2 or TRBV6-3 to TRBJ2-5; no firm D call. V lost 8 bases and J lost 4, with 14 bases in between. The CDR3 is 13 residues long. The germline V gene has CDR1 MNHEY and CDR2 SVGEGT. CDR3 bases: TGTGCCAGCGGGCTACGGATCCCAGAGACCCAGTACTTC. This translates into CASGLRIPETQYF.

The V call is TRBV5-1, the J call TRBJ1-1; D might be TRBD1 (5 bases). The CDR3 consists of 14 residues. V was cut by 0 bases and J by 7 bases, with 13 bases left in between. Germline values: CDR1 SGHRS, CDR2 YFSETQ. The CDR3 nucleotides read TGCGCCAGCAGCTTGGAAGGGACTGAAATTGAAGCTTTCTTT. This encodes CASSLEGTEIEAFF.

The chain recombines TRBV4-3 with TRBJ2-1; tentatively, D is TRBD1 (6 bases). The length of the CDR3 is 18 residues. CDR1 is LGHNA and CDR2 is YSLEER in the germline V gene. V was clipped by 0 bases and J by 5 bases, with 20 bases between them. The CDR3: CASSQDPLTGARNNEQFF. As DNA, the CDR3 is TGCGCCAGCAGCCAAGACCCACTGACAGGAGCGAGGAACAATGAGCAGTTCTTC.

The chain links TRBV6-5 to TRBJ2-7, with TRBD1 matching 8 bases. Germline V gene sequence: CDR1 MNHEY, CDR2 SVGAGI. This CDR3 has 12 residues. The J segment lost 1 base and the V segment lost 11 bases, leaving 4 bases of the junction unmatched. CDR3 in DNA: TGTGCCGTTCAGGGGGCTTCCTACGAGCAGTACTTC. Protein product: CAVQGASYEQYF.

The chain employs TRBV5-1 and TRBJ1-5, with a tentative D call TRBD1 (6 bases). Trimming shortened V by 1 base and J by 1 base, and 9 bases separated the two germline ends. CDR1 is SGHRS, CDR2 YFSETQ, per germline. The CDR3 is made up of 15 amino acids. Here the CDR3 reads CASSLMGASNQPQHF. The DNA for the CDR3 is TGCGCCAGCAGCTTGATGGGGGCGAGCAATCAGCCCCAGCATTTT. Full variable domain (rest looked up from reference TRBV5-1 and TRBJ1-5): KAGVTQTPRYLIKTRGQQVTLSCSPISGHRSVSWYQQTPGQGLQFLFEYFSETQRNKGNFPGRFSGRQFSNSRSEMNVSTLELGDSALYLCASSLMGASNQPQHFGDGTRLSIL.

This clonotype came up a few times. This sequence joins TRBV5-1 and TRBJ2-2; the D gene could be TRBD1 or TRBD2 (5 bases each). There are 14 residues in the CDR3. The ends were cut back, 0 bases at V and 6 bases at J, with 9 bases in the middle. Germline V gives CDR1 SGHRS, CDR2 YFSETQ. This chain's CDR3 is CASSLGQRAGELFF. The CDR3 DNA follows: TGCGCCAGCAGCTTGGGACAGAGGGCCGGGGAGCTGTTTTTT.

V usage is TRBV29-1 and J usage is TRBJ2-3; D possibly corresponds to TRBD2 (5 bases). Germline CDR1 SQVTM, CDR2 ANQGSEA. The CDR3 extends over 14 amino acids. Deletions cut 2 bases from V and 0 bases from J, with 9 bases between. This chain's CDR3 is CSVERTQSTDTQYF. CDR3 DNA: TGCAGCGTTGAACGGACTCAAAGCACAGATACGCAGTATTTT.

A few counts support this clonotype. The gene calls are TRBV25-1 and TRBJ2-5, with no clear D. Per germline, CDR1 MGHDK and CDR2 SYGVNS. Trimming stripped 4 bases from V and 3 bases from J, with 15 bases between. This CDR3 spans 15 amino acids. CDR3 in amino acids: CASSAVLGQKETQYF. The CDR3 nucleotides read TGTGCCAGCAGTGCGGTCTTAGGGCAGAAAGAGACCCAGTACTTC. The entire variable domain, with the rest obtained from reference TRBV25-1 and TRBJ2-5, is as follows: EADIYQTPRYLVIGTGKKITLECSQTMGHDKMYWYQQDPGMELHLIHYSYGVNSTEKGDLSSESTVSRIRTEHFPLTLESARPSHTSQYLCASSAVLGQKETQYFGPGTRLLVL.

This clonotype was counted a few times. This chain links TRBV5-1 with TRBJ2-3; D uncertain. CDR1 and CDR2 from the germline V gene are SGHRS and YFSETQ. Trimming left V 1 base short and J 5 bases short, with 8 bases between. The CDR3 covers 13 residues. CDR3 sequence reads: CASSLQVQDTQYF. CDR3 nucleotide sequence: TGCGCCAGCAGCTTGCAGGTCCAAGATACGCAGTATTTT.

The chain joins TRBV6-5 to TRBJ1-4; the D is unclear. The V gene lost 2 bases and the J gene lost 0 bases, with 10 bases spanning the gap. The CDR3 is made up of 16 amino acids. CDR1 and CDR2 from the germline V gene are MNHEY and SVGAGI. In nucleotides, the CDR3 is TGTGCCAGCAGTTACCAGGCTTCTACAACTAATGAAAAACTGTTTTTT. It yields the protein CASSYQASTTNEKLFF.

In the case of this clonotype: It may be a read error: a sequence one base away is much more abundant. This chain links TRBV5-4 with TRBJ1-1, with a possible D match to TRBD1 (5 bases). V was cut by 3 bases and J by 1 base, with 10 bases left in between. This CDR3 region has 14 residues. Looked up from germline, CDR1 is SGHNT and CDR2 is YYREEE (reference sequence). The chain's CDR3 is CASSWGRANTEAFF. CDR3 nucleotides: TGTGCCAGCAGCTGGGGCAGGGCGAACACTGAAGCTTTCTTT. Full variable domain (remainder filled in from reference TRBV5-4 and TRBJ1-1): ETGVTQSPTHLIKTRGQQVTLRCSSQSGHNTVSWYQQALGQGPQFIFQYYREEENGRGNFPPRFSGLQFPNYSSELNVNALELDDSALYLCASSWGRANTEAFFGQGTRLTVV.

The chain links TRBV11-2 to TRBJ2-3; 7 bases are a match to TRBD1. The CDR3 contains 15 residues. V was clipped by 4 bases and J by 3 bases; unmatched bases: 7. Germline V gene lookup returns CDR1 SGHAT and CDR2 FQNNGV. The DNA of the CDR3 is TGTGCCAGCAGCTACTCAGGGGGATGGACAGATACGCAGTATTTT. This codes for CASSYSGGWTDTQYF.

DNA of the CDR3: TGCAGTGCAAGGGATGAGAGCGAAAAACTGTTTTTT. Translation: CSARDESEKLFF. V gene TRBV20-1 combines with J gene TRBJ1-4, with D unclear. The CDR3 is made up of 12 amino acids. Deletions cut 6 bases from V and 8 bases from J, with 13 bases between. The V gene's germline CDR1 is DFQATT and CDR2 SNEGSKA (reference sequence).

In the case of this clonotype: The junction does not match germline at one end; this may be a read error. The rearrangement links TRBV4-1 to TRBJ2-3; D is unclear. The germline gives CDR1 MGHRA, CDR2 YSYEKL. The CDR3 is made up of 17 amino acids. The CDR3 region is CASSPGPPVGLTDTQYF. The CDR3 nucleotides are TGTGCCAGCAGCCCCGGGCCTCCTGTTGGGCTCACAGATACGCAGTATTTT.

The chain is built from TRBV10-3 and TRBJ1-5; a weak D match, TRBD1 (5 bases). Germline CDR1 and CDR2: ENHRY and SYGVKD. Trimming pared 6 bases from V and 4 bases from J, leaving 13 bases between. The CDR3 contains 14 residues. CDR3 nucleotides: TGTGCCATCAGGATCAACAGGAGAAATCAGCCCCAGCATTTT. This encodes CAIRINRRNQPQHF.

This clonotype was detected ten times or more. The CDR3 DNA reads TGTGCCAGCAGCTTAGCTCAGGGAGACTATGGCTACACCTTC. Protein sequence: CASSLAQGDYGYTF. This sequence joins TRBV7-2 and TRBJ1-2, with a weak D call TRBD1 (5 bases). Trimming left V 0 bases short and J 3 bases short, with 8 bases between. CDR3 length: 14 residues. Germline V gene sequence: CDR1 SGHTA, CDR2 FQGNSA.

This clonotype has a handful of counts. The gene calls are TRBV6-2 or TRBV6-3 and TRBJ2-7, with TRBD2 matching 7 bases. Germline-derived CDR1 and CDR2 are MNHEY and SVGEGT. J lost 2 bases, V lost 2 bases, and 9 bases had no gene match. This CDR3 contains 16 residues. As DNA, the CDR3 is TGTGCCAGCAGTTACGGTAATAGCGGGTTACCCTACGAGCAGTACTTC. This codes for CASSYGNSGLPYEQYF.